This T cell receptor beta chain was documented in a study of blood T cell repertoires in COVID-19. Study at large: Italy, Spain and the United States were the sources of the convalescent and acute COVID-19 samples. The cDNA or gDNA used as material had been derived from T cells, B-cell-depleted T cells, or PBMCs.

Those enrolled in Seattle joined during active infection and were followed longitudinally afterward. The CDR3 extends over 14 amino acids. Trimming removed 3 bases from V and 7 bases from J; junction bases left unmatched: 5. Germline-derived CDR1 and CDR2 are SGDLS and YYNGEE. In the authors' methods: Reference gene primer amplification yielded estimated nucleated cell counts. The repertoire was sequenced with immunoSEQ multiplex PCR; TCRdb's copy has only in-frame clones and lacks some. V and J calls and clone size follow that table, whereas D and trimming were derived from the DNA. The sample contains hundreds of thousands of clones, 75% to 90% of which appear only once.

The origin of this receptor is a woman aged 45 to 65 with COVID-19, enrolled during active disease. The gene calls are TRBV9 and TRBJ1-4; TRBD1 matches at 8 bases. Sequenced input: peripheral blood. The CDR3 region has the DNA TGTGCCAGCAGCGGACGACAGGGGAGTGAAAAACTGTTTTTT. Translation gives CASSGRQGSEKLFF. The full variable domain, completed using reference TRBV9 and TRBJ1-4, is DSGVTQTPKHLITATGQRVTLRCSPRSGDLSVYWYQQSLDQGLQFLIQYYNGEERAKGNILERFSAQQFPDLHSELNLSSLELGDSALYFCASSGRQGSEKLFFGSGTQLSVL.